Below are 8 T cell receptor beta chains sequenced from a single sample in a study of shared clonotypes between healthy human individuals. TCRdb's copy holds only in-frame clones and misses some; the assay was immunoSEQ multiplex PCR. This sample has about 2.4 million clones, with roughly 93% found just once. The sample comprised naive CD4+ T cells from PBMCs. Specified subset: CD45RA+ positively selected. The receptor set was obtained from a man younger than 35 in good health. Some clones in this sample may be carry-over from other donors' samples.

This clone was counted once. J is TRBJ1-4 and V is TRBV5-1, with D uncertain. CDR1 SGHRS and CDR2 YFSETQ come from the germline V gene. This CDR3 region has 15 residues. Trimming shortened V by 0 bases and J by 7 bases, and 13 bases separated the two germline ends. The CDR3 nucleotides are TGCGCCAGCAGCTTGGTCTTAGGACGCGGTGAAAAACTGTTTTTT. Its protein product is CASSLVLGRGEKLFF.

The chain recombines TRBV7-8 with TRBJ2-1; the match to TRBD2 covers 9 bases. J lost 7 bases, V lost 5 bases, and 6 bases had no gene match. The V gene's germline CDR1 is SGHVS and CDR2 FQNEAQ. CDR3 length: 14 amino acids. CDR3 in amino acids: CASSRSGRFNEQFF. In DNA form, the CDR3 reads TGTGCCAGCAGCCGTAGCGGGAGATTTAATGAGCAGTTCTTC.

The gene calls are TRBV7-6 and TRBJ2-6; the D call may be TRBD1 or TRBD2 (6 bases each). Trimming shortened V by 4 bases and J by 4 bases, and 8 bases separated the two germline ends. The CDR3 runs to 14 residues. Germline CDR1 reads SGHVS; CDR2 reads FNYEAQ. In nucleotides, the CDR3 is TGTGCCAGCAGCTGGGGGGCAGGGGCCAACGTCCTGACTTTC. Encoded protein: CASSWGAGANVLTF.

The genes are TRBV7-3 and TRBJ2-1; the match to TRBD2 covers 9 bases. From germline, CDR1 is SGHTA and CDR2 FQGTGA. There are 15 residues in the CDR3. V was clipped by 3 bases and J by 8 bases; unmatched bases: 8. The CDR3, as DNA: TGTGCCAGCAGCTTCGGACTAGCGATAAGTGATGAGCAGTTCTTC. This gives the protein CASSFGLAISDEQFF.

This chain uses TRBV11-2 with TRBJ2-5; 9 bases fit TRBD2. There are 17 residues in the CDR3. With 0 bases clipped from V and 5 bases from J, the junction kept 10 bases outside the gene matches. Germline lookup yields CDR1 SGHAT and CDR2 FQNNGV. The DNA of the CDR3 is TGTGCCAGCAGCTTAGACGGGGAGCGGGAGGCCCGGGAGACCCAGTACTTC. Translation: CASSLDGEREARETQYF.

V gene TRBV27 combines with J gene TRBJ2-3, with D possibly matching TRBD1 (5 bases). The CDR3 is 15 residues long. V was trimmed by 6 bases and J by 6 bases, leaving 19 bases between them. CDR1 is MNHEY, CDR2 SMNVEV, per germline (reference sequence). The CDR3 loop is CASSSRALSKDTQYF. The CDR3 bases are TGTGCCAGCAGCTCCAGGGCGCTCAGCAAGGATACGCAGTATTTT.

The chain has TRBV25-1 and TRBJ1-3; 11 positions agree with TRBD1. Germline values: CDR1 MGHDK, CDR2 SYGVNS. With 4 bases clipped from V and 8 bases from J, the junction kept 13 bases outside the gene matches. The CDR3 sequence is 17 residues long. This CDR3 is CASSGNPGQGVSDTIYF. The CDR3 DNA sequence: TGTGCCAGCAGTGGGAACCCGGGACAGGGGGTTTCTGACACCATATATTTT.

In regard to this clone: Other DNA variants within this sample encode the same CDR3. This chain uses TRBV29-1 with TRBJ1-3, with D tentatively TRBD1 (6 bases). The V gene's germline CDR1 is SQVTM and CDR2 ANQGSEA. Trimming cost V 7 bases and J 1 base, with 11 bases left between them. CDR3 length equals 13 residues. This CDR3 is CSARTGSGNTIYF. The DNA of the CDR3 is TGCAGCGCAAGAACAGGGTCTGGAAACACCATATATTTT. The full variable domain, with the rest looked up from reference TRBV29-1 and TRBJ1-3, is SAVISQKPSRDICQRGTSLTIQCQVDSQVTMMFWYRQQPGQSLTLIATANQGSEATYESGFVIDKFPISRPNLTFSTLTVSNMSPEDSSIYLCSARTGSGNTIYFGEGSWLTVV.